Sequencing of this TCR beta chain was carried out in a study of blood T cell repertoires in COVID-19. Study-level information: Sample material is recorded as cDNA or gDNA derived from T cells, B-cell-depleted T cells, or PBMCs.

The CDR3 is made up of 16 amino acids. Trimming pared 4 bases from V and 2 bases from J, leaving 18 bases between. CDR1 and CDR2 (germline): LGHDT, YNNKEL (reference sequence). Authors' methods: Counts of nucleated cells, estimated from reference gene primer amplification, were obtained. This table comes from immunoSEQ multiplex PCR, and its TCRdb copy is limited to in-frame clones, with some not included. The DNA gave D and trimming, while V, J and clone size come from that table. The data show about 200,000 clones, with about 90% seen just once and approximately 1.5% held by the top ten. The sequence derives from a young man with active or convalescent COVID-19. The sample comprised peripheral blood. J is TRBJ2-7 and V is TRBV3-1 (or the pseudogene TRBV3-2), with TRBD2 as a possible D gene (6 bases). The CDR3 DNA is TGTGCCAGCAGCCGCCAACCGACTAGTGCGGCCTACGAGCAGTACTTC. This encodes CASSRQPTSAAYEQYF.